Listed below are T cell receptor beta chains from one sample, sequenced in a study of OX40 agonist ivuxolimab in advanced cancers. Generated by immunoSEQ multiplex PCR, the TCRdb table keeps only in-frame clones and is missing some. The sample yields fewer than 75,000 clones, roughly 90% seen once. Here the sequenced sample was CD4+ or CD8+ T cells sorted from blood, taken in a trial of the OX40 agonist ivuxolimab. These receptors were collected from an adult with an advanced solid tumor such as melanoma, head and neck, liver or kidney cancer. Both conserved end residues are part of each CDR3. A D gene is named only where the DNA matches it firmly. Clone sizes are given selectively: once, few, many, or a class where the clone is expanded.

>few|TRBJ2-7|TRBD2|TRBV7-9|17
TGTGCCAGCAGCTTTCTAGCGGGGGAAAGCCAGGCCTCCGAGCAGTACTTC
CASSFLAGESQASEQYF
>NA|TRBJ2-6|TRBD1|TRBV7-9|17
TGTGCCAGCAGCTTCAGGACGACAGGGGCCGGGGCCAACGTCCTGACTTTC
CASSFRTTGAGANVLTF
>NA|TRBJ2-2|NA|TRBV7-8|14
TGTGCCAGCAGCTTAATCAGGGTCACCGGGGAGCTGTTTTTT
CASSLIRVTGELFF
>NA|TRBJ2-1|NA|TRBV7-2|14
TGTGCCAGCAGCTCGCTAGAAAGGTACAATGAGCAGTTCTTC
CASSSLERYNEQFF
>NA|TRBJ2-2|NA|TRBV19|16
TGTGCCAGTAGTATCGACCGGCCCATCGGGTCCGGGGAGCTGTTTTTT
CASSIDRPIGSGELFF
>NA|TRBJ2-1|NA|TRBV6-5|11
TGTGCCAGCAGAGACGTGGGCGAGCAGTTCTTC
CASRDVGEQFF
>NA|TRBJ1-1|TRBD1|TRBV5-4|14
TGTGCCAGCAGCCCCGGGACAGCGAACACTGAAGCTTTCTTT
CASSPGTANTEAFF
>once|TRBJ2-7|TRBD2|TRBV18|15
TGTGCCAGCTCACCGACGCTAGCGGGGAACTACGAGCAGTACTTC
CASSPTLAGNYEQYF
>once|TRBJ2-1|TRBD2|TRBV7-9|15
TGTGCCAGCAGCTCCATGGGACTAGCGGGGAATGAGCAGTTCTTC
CASSSMGLAGNEQFF
>NA|TRBJ2-5|TRBD1|TRBV30|16
TGTGCCTGGAGTCCTCCCGGGGACAGGGGAGGAGAGACCCAGTACTTC
CAWSPPGDRGGETQYF
>NA|TRBJ2-3|NA|TRBV5-1|16
TGCGCCAGCACCTTAAGTAGCGGAGCTGGAACAGATACGCAGTATTTT
CASTLSSGAGTDTQYF
>once|TRBJ2-7|NA|TRBV11-3|16
TGTGCCAGCAGCCACTTTACGAGTAAAAATATCTACGAGCAGTACTTC
CASSHFTSKNIYEQYF
>NA|TRBJ1-5|TRBD1|TRBV19|17
TGTGCCAGTAAAACCGGGACAGGGGGCGAAGGCAATCAGCCCCAGCATTTT
CASKTGTGGEGNQPQHF
>NA|TRBJ1-4|NA|TRBV28|15
TGTGCCAGCAGTCCCTCGGGAAGGCGGTGGGAAAAACTGTTTTTT
CASSPSGRRWEKLFF
>NA|TRBJ1-2|NA|TRBV7-9|12
TGTGCCAGCAGCTCCGCTGACTATGGCTACACCTTC
CASSSADYGYTF
>NA|TRBJ2-3|NA|TRBV30|12
TGTGCCTGGACAGGGAGCACAGATACGCAGTATTTT
CAWTGSTDTQYF
>NA|TRBJ2-2|TRBD2|TRBV28|16
TGTGCCAGCAGTCTCAAGCGGGAGGGCCTCAGCGGGGAGCTGTTTTTT
CASSLKREGLSGELFF
>NA|TRBJ2-6|NA|TRBV5-5|14
TGTGCCAGCAGCTCAGGAACTGGGGCCAACGTCCTGACTTTC
CASSSGTGANVLTF
>NA|TRBJ2-3|NA|TRBV11-3|16
TGTGCCAGCAGCCGATCTACGGGGGTGCGCACAGATACGCAGTATTTT
CASSRSTGVRTDTQYF
>NA|TRBJ2-4|NA|TRBV6-5|14
TGTGCCAGCAGTTACATGATAGCCAGAAACATTCAGTACTTC
CASSYMIARNIQYF
>NA|TRBJ2-7|NA|TRBV11-2|12
TGTGCCAGCAGCTTACGCGGGGTCGAGCAGTACTTC
CASSLRGVEQYF
>NA|TRBJ2-5|NA|TRBV5-3|17
TGTGCCAGAAGCCCAGAGGGCGTTCGCCTAGAACAAGAGACCCAGTACTTC
CARSPEGVRLEQETQYF
>NA|TRBJ1-5|NA|TRBV19|14
TGTGCCAGTAGTATAAGAGGGTACAATCAGCCCCAGCATTTT
CASSIRGYNQPQHF
>NA|TRBJ1-5|NA|TRBV6-6|14
TGTGCCAGCAGTTACGAGTCAGGCCAGGTGCCCCAGCATTTT
CASSYESGQVPQHF
>once|TRBJ2-7|NA|TRBV28|14
TGTGCCAGCAGTTTTCAGGGAAGCGGCTACGAGCAGTACTTC
CASSFQGSGYEQYF
>NA|TRBJ2-2|NA|TRBV2|16
TGTGCCAGCAGTAGGAAGGGGGGGAGACACACCGGGGAGCTGTTTTTT
CASSRKGGRHTGELFF
>NA|TRBJ1-4|NA|TRBV7-6|13
TGTGCCAGCTCCCATTCAACTAATGAAAAACTGTTTTTT
CASSHSTNEKLFF
>NA|TRBJ1-6|NA|TRBV6-5|14
TGTGCCAGCAGGCGAAGCTCCTATAATTCACCCCTCCACTTT
CASRRSSYNSPLHF
>NA|TRBJ2-2|TRBD1|TRBV19|14
TGTGCCAGTACGGGACAGGGGGCTGTCGGGGAGCTGTTTTTT
CASTGQGAVGELFF
>NA|TRBJ1-4|NA|TRBV29-1|14
TGCAGCGTTGATTCGACGGCGGCGGGTGAAAAACTGTTTTTT
CSVDSTAAGEKLFF
>NA|TRBJ1-2|NA|TRBV6-5|13
TGTGCCAGCAGCAAGACAGTAACCTATGGCTACACCTTC
CASSKTVTYGYTF
>NA|TRBJ2-5|NA|TRBV6-1|14
TGTGCCAGCAGTGATTTTGGACCCCAAGAGACCCAGTACTTC
CASSDFGPQETQYF
>NA|TRBJ2-1|TRBD2|TRBV15|16
TGTGCCACCAGCAGAGATTGGTCGGCGGGAGGTAATGAGCAGTTCTTC
CATSRDWSAGGNEQFF
>NA|TRBJ1-2|NA|TRBV19|13
TGTGCCAGTAGTATAAGGGACATCTATGGCTACACCTTC
CASSIRDIYGYTF
>NA|TRBJ2-5|NA|TRBV5-4|14
TGTGCCAGCAGCGGCTCCGCCGCGCAAGAGACCCAGTACTTC
CASSGSAAQETQYF
>NA|TRBJ1-5|TRBD1|TRBV19|15
TGTGCCAGTAGTATTGACAGGGGTGGCAATCAGCCCCAGCATTTT
CASSIDRGGNQPQHF
>NA|TRBJ2-3|NA|TRBV5-1|14
TGCGCCAGCAGGGAGGAACCTAGCACAGATACGCAGTATTTT
CASREEPSTDTQYF
>NA|TRBJ2-7|NA|TRBV11-2|14
TGTGCCAGCAGGCCAACCGGGAGCGGAAACGAGCAGTACTTC
CASRPTGSGNEQYF
>NA|TRBJ2-3|NA|TRBV30|14
TGTGCCTGGAGTGTACTGGGTATCGGGGATACGCAGTATTTT
CAWSVLGIGDTQYF
>NA|TRBJ2-5|NA|TRBV10-1|13
TGCGCCAGCAGTGAAACAGGGATAGGGACCCAGTACTTC
CASSETGIGTQYF
>NA|TRBJ1-1|NA|TRBV10-1|13
TGCGCCAGCAGCCGAGAAGGGTGGGCTGAAGCTTTCTTT
CASSREGWAEAFF
>few|TRBJ2-3|NA|TRBV10-1|13
TGCGCCAGCAGTGTTAGGGGTACAGATACGCAGTATTTT
CASSVRGTDTQYF
>NA|TRBJ2-3|TRBD1|TRBV7-9|16
TGTGCCAGCAGCTTTTGGGGGACAGAAGTCACAGATACGCAGTATTTT
CASSFWGTEVTDTQYF
>NA|TRBJ2-3|NA|TRBV19|12
TGTGCCAGTAGTACCCAGAGATATACGCAGTATTTT
CASSTQRYTQYF
>NA|TRBJ2-6|TRBD2|TRBV5-1|17
TGCGCCAGCAGCTTGGGACTAGCGGGAGCTGGGGCCAACGTCCTGACTTTC
CASSLGLAGAGANVLTF
>NA|TRBJ1-1|NA|TRBV7-9|14
TGTGCCAGCAGCTTAGCAGGAGTGAACACTGAAGCTTTCTTT
CASSLAGVNTEAFF
>NA|TRBJ2-6|TRBD2|TRBV19|15
TGTGCCAGTACTGGCGGGGGTTCCGGGGCCAACGTCCTGACTTTC
CASTGGGSGANVLTF
>NA|TRBJ2-5|NA|TRBV14|14
TGTGCCAGCAGCCTGAGGGGAGCCCCGGAGACCCAGTACTTC
CASSLRGAPETQYF
>once|TRBJ2-7|NA|TRBV7-2|12
TGTGCCAGCAGCTTAGGGGTGTCCGAGCAGTACTTC
CASSLGVSEQYF
>once|TRBJ2-1|TRBD2|TRBV6-6|16
TGTGCCAGCAGCCCTCCGGGCAGCGGGAGTGGGAATGAGCAGTTCTTC
CASSPPGSGSGNEQFF
>NA|TRBJ2-7|NA|TRBV15|13
TGTGCCACCAGCAGAGATCAAGGCCACGAGCAGTACTTC
CATSRDQGHEQYF
>NA|TRBJ2-5|TRBD1|TRBV6-5|14
TGTGCCAGCAGAAAGACAGGGCAACAAGAGACCCAGTACTTC
CASRKTGQQETQYF
>NA|TRBJ2-7|NA|TRBV28|14
TGTGCCAGCAGAGGAACCGGGACGGCGGGGGAGCAGTACTTC
CASRGTGTAGEQYF